This TCR beta chain was recorded in a study of blood T cell repertoires in COVID-19. Study details: From T cells, B-cell-depleted T cells, or PBMCs came the material, which was cDNA or gDNA.

TCRdb keeps only in-frame clones here, not all; method: immunoSEQ multiplex PCR. Here the sample spans about 34,000 clones, 80% being singletons. The origin of this receptor is a man older than 75 with acute or convalescent COVID-19. The specimen sequenced was peripheral blood.

This CDR3 reads CASSEATQYF. DNA of the CDR3: TGTGCCAGCAGTGAGGCGACCCAGTACTTC. This rearrangement joins TRBV6-4 to TRBJ2-5; D not resolved. V gave up 3 bases and J gave up 7 bases, with 3 bases separating them. CDR1 MRHNA and CDR2 SNTAGT come from the germline V gene. The CDR3 loop spans 10 amino acids.